The present T cell receptor beta chain was sequenced within a study of blood T cell repertoires in COVID-19. Assay used: immunoSEQ multiplex PCR; TCRdb lists only in-frame clones, some missing. The sample consists of about 110,000 clones, approximately 90% of them appearing once. CDR1 is SNHLY, CDR2 FYNNEI, per germline. The junction had 8 bases not matched to a gene; V was cut back by 7 bases and J by 1 base. There are 15 residues in the CDR3. The genes are TRBV2 and TRBJ1-2; 8 bases line up with TRBD1. The clonotype was recovered from a human donor in a cohort sampled during active COVID-19. The sample was peripheral blood. This CDR3 reads CASKPRTGLNYGYTF. The CDR3 DNA follows: TGTGCCAGCAAACCCCGGACAGGGCTTAACTATGGCTACACCTTC.